Below are 13 T cell receptor beta chains sequenced from a single sample in a study of Graves' ophthalmopathy and Graves' hyperthyroidism. Transcripts of RNA were the source for amplifying TCR beta CDR3 regions. An opening RT-PCR round employed HTBI primers and preceded a second-round multiplex PCR. From the multiplex PCR reads, TCRdb called clonotypes with MiXCR, one entry per CDR3 protein. The sample holds some 410,000 distinct CDR3 sequences, around 21% seen once. Sequenced: peripheral blood. These receptors were obtained from a young woman with stable Graves' hyperthyroidism.

This rearrangement joins TRBV6-5 to TRBJ1-1, with D unclear. Trimming removed 2 bases from V and 1 base from J, with 8 bases in between. In germline, CDR1 is MNHEY, CDR2 SVGAGI. The CDR3 is made up of 14 amino acids. CDR3 protein: CASSYISGNTEAFF. CDR3 DNA: TGTGCCAGCAGTTACATTTCAGGGAACACTGAAGCTTTCTTT.

The genes are TRBV6-1 and TRBJ2-7; the match to TRBD1 covers 7 bases. Trimming at V came to 6 bases and at J to 5 bases, leaving 10 bases not matched to a gene. The germline V gene has CDR1 MNHNS and CDR2 SASEGT. The CDR3 consists of 14 residues. CDR3 in DNA: TGTGCCAGCAGCCTCACACAGGGGTACCACGAGCAGTACTTC. Amino acids: CASSLTQGYHEQYF.

This clonotype was seen a handful of times. The chain combines TRBV7-2 with TRBJ1-6, with 8 bases identical to TRBD1. The CDR3 extends over 18 amino acids. Germline CDR1 and CDR2: SGHTA and FQGNSA. The trim removed 6 bases at V and 9 bases at J, leaving 19 bases unmatched. This CDR3 is CASRPPGTGGIFGSPLHF. In DNA form, the CDR3 reads TGTGCCAGCAGACCACCCGGGACAGGCGGCATTTTTGGTTCACCCCTCCACTTT.

This chain uses TRBV10-3 with TRBJ1-6, with 7 bases matching TRBD1. Germline V gene sequence: CDR1 ENHRY, CDR2 SYGVKD. V lost 2 bases and J lost 6; bases outside the gene matches: 7. The CDR3 runs 16 residues. DNA for the CDR3: TGTGCCATCAGTGAGGGCGTGGGGACAGCTAATTCACCCCTCCACTTT. Translation gives CAISEGVGTANSPLHF.

The rearrangement uses TRBV5-1 and TRBJ2-7, with 10 nucleotides matching TRBD2. CDR1 SGHRS and CDR2 YFSETQ come from the germline V gene. V lost 3 bases to trimming and J lost 5 bases; unmatched junction nucleotides: 11. The CDR3 extends over 16 amino acids. The CDR3 loop is CASSSSGRADIHEQYF. The DNA for the CDR3 is TGCGCCAGCAGCTCCAGCGGGAGGGCCGATATCCACGAGCAGTACTTC.

The chain carries TRBV24-1 and TRBJ1-2, with unresolved D. The CDR3 runs 17 residues. The ends were cut back, 3 bases at V and 3 bases at J, with 19 bases in the middle. Germline-derived CDR1 and CDR2 are KGHDR and SFDVKD. The CDR3 sequence: CATSDLPPGRIDYGYTF. The CDR3 DNA reads TGTGCCACCAGTGATCTCCCCCCGGGAAGGATTGACTATGGCTACACCTTC.

This chain links TRBV28 with TRBJ1-1, with D perhaps TRBD1 (5 bases). This CDR3 is built from 16 residues. Deletions cut 5 bases from V and 2 bases from J, with 18 bases between. Germline assignment: CDR1 MDHEN and CDR2 SYDVKM. In nucleotides, the CDR3 is TGTGCCAGCAGTAGCCCCAGGGCAAGACCAAACACTGAAGCTTTCTTT. It codes for CASSSPRARPNTEAFF.

This chain uses TRBV12-3 or TRBV12-4 with TRBJ1-5, with D tentatively TRBD1 (5 bases). Trimming pared 7 bases from V and 5 bases from J, leaving 9 bases between. This CDR3 region has 12 residues. DNA of the CDR3: TGTGCCAGCACGGTAGGGGATCAGCCCCAGCATTTT. This gives the protein CASTVGDQPQHF.

This clonotype was seen repeatedly, ten times or more. The rearrangement joins TRBV10-3 to TRBJ2-5; D unresolved. The ends were cut back, 10 bases at V and 0 bases at J, with 15 bases in the middle. Germline values: CDR1 ENHRY, CDR2 SYGVKD. CDR3 size: 14 residues. CDR3 amino acids: CATRMMGNQETQYF. Written as DNA, the CDR3 is TGTGCCACCCGGATGATGGGGAACCAAGAGACCCAGTACTTC.

This clonotype was seen at least ten times. The CDR3 reads CASSLDIQGSNTIYF. In DNA form, the CDR3 reads TGCGCCAGCAGCTTGGACATACAGGGTTCAAACACCATATATTTT. This rearrangement joins TRBV5-1 to TRBJ1-3, with a tentative D call TRBD1 (6 bases). CDR1 and CDR2 from the germline V gene are SGHRS and YFSETQ. V was cut by 0 bases and J by 6 bases, with 13 bases left in between. The CDR3 length is 15 residues.

This chain connects TRBV29-1 to TRBJ1-2; a weak D match, TRBD1 (6 bases). The CDR3 has 12 residues. Per germline, CDR1 SQVTM and CDR2 ANQGSEA. V lost 6 bases and J lost 8, with 16 bases in between. The DNA of the CDR3 is TGCAGCGTGGAGACAGGCTCCAGGGGCTACACCTTC. It yields the protein CSVETGSRGYTF.

The V and J genes are TRBV19 and TRBJ1-1; D is ambiguous. Germline V CDR1 and CDR2: LNHDA, SQIVND (reference sequence). The CDR3 contains 18 residues. Deletions cut 6 bases from V and 1 base from J, with 24 bases between. CDR3 DNA sequence: TGTGCCAGTAGGTTATGGTACAGCTCATTAACGGGGAACACTGAAGCTTTCTTT. This encodes CASRLWYSSLTGNTEAFF. The full variable domain, in which reference TRBV19 and TRBJ1-1 provide the parts outside the CDR3, is DGGITQSPKYLFRKEGQNVTLSCEQNLNHDAMYWYRQDPGQGLRLIYYSQIVNDFQKGDIAEGYSVSREKKESFPLTVTSAQKNPTAFYLCASRLWYSSLTGNTEAFFGQGTRLTVV.

Many counts were recorded for this clonotype. The V call is TRBV6-1, the J call TRBJ2-5; D is uncertain. The CDR3 is 16 residues long. V lost 5 bases and J 4 bases, leaving 20 bases between the germline ends. In germline, CDR1 is MNHNS, CDR2 SASEGT. Here the CDR3 reads CASSQNWNNMRETQYF. DNA for the CDR3: TGTGCCAGCAGTCAAAACTGGAACAATATGAGAGAGACCCAGTACTTC.